These 21 T cell receptor beta chains were sequenced from one sample in a study of blood T cell repertoires in COVID-19. Sequencing used immunoSEQ multiplex PCR; TCRdb keeps in-frame clones, though not all of them. The sample holds fewer than 200,000 clones; about 88% are singletons and the top ten take roughly 2.5%. The sequenced material came from peripheral blood. The receptors were sampled from a man aged 35 to 55 with active or convalescent COVID-19.

The chain has TRBV20-1 and TRBJ1-1, with D hard to call. V lost 6 bases, J lost 5 bases, and 10 bases lay in between. In germline, CDR1 is DFQATT, CDR2 SNEGSKA (reference sequence). The CDR3 runs to 11 residues. Here the CDR3 reads CSADGVTEAFF. The CDR3 nucleotides read TGCAGTGCGGACGGGGTAACTGAAGCTTTCTTT.

This chain connects TRBV7-2 to TRBJ1-1; tentative D call: TRBD1 (6 bases). Trimming removed 5 bases from V and 3 bases from J, with 13 bases in between. This CDR3 region has 14 residues. CDR1 SGHTA and CDR2 FQGNSA come from the germline V gene. The chain's CDR3 is CASSLNTGYTEAFF. The CDR3 DNA follows: TGTGCCAGCAGCCTCAATACAGGGTACACTGAAGCTTTCTTT.

In this sample, this clone turned up many times. The V call is TRBV29-1, the J call TRBJ1-1; TRBD1 is a possible D gene (6 bases). Germline CDR1 reads SQVTM; CDR2 reads ANQGSEA. Trimming took 7 bases from V and 6 from J, leaving 15 bases between them. The CDR3 is 12 amino acids. CDR3 in amino acids: CSGHTGTAEAFF. The DNA for the CDR3 is TGCAGCGGCCACACAGGGACGGCTGAAGCTTTCTTT.

Only a few counts were recorded for this clone. The genes are TRBV27 and TRBJ2-7; TRBD1 agrees at 10 bases. From germline, CDR1 is MNHEY and CDR2 SMNVEV (reference sequence). CDR3 length: 13 residues. The V gene end was trimmed by 9 bases and the J gene end by 5 bases; junction bases not matched to a gene: 7. Here the CDR3 reads CASSGTGVHEQYF. The CDR3 DNA reads TGTGCCAGTTCCGGGACAGGGGTCCACGAGCAGTACTTC.

This clone was observed once. The rearrangement links TRBV9 to TRBJ1-3; D gene unclear. Deletions cut 4 bases from V and 0 bases from J, with 11 bases between. In germline, CDR1 is SGDLS, CDR2 YYNGEE. This CDR3 comprises 15 residues. CDR3 loop: CASSPRDFSGNTIYF. CDR3 coding DNA: TGTGCCAGCAGCCCACGTGACTTCTCTGGAAACACCATATATTTT.

This rearrangement joins TRBV24-1 to TRBJ2-1; a possible D gene is TRBD2 (6 bases). The CDR3 sequence is 14 residues long. V shed 0 bases and J shed 7 bases, with 9 bases lying between them. Germline-derived CDR1 and CDR2 are KGHDR and SFDVKD. CDR3 sequence (DNA): TGTGCCACCAGTGATTTGCTGGGGGGTAATGAGCAGTTCTTC. Protein product: CATSDLLGGNEQFF.

This chain connects TRBV5-6 to TRBJ2-5; TRBD1 agrees at 8 bases. Germline trimming cut 1 base from V and 2 bases from J; bases unmatched to any gene: 4. Germline CDR1 SGHDT, CDR2 YYEEEE. The CDR3 length is 15 residues. CDR3 DNA sequence: TGTGCCAGCAGCTTGTACGGGACAGGACAAGAGACCCAGTACTTC. This codes for CASSLYGTGQETQYF. Full variable domain (outside the CDR3, taken from reference TRBV5-6 and TRBJ2-5): DAGVTQSPTHLIKTRGQQVTLRCSPKSGHDTVSWYQQALGQGPQFIFQYYEEEERQRGNFPDRFSGHQFPNYSSELNVNALLLGDSALYLCASSLYGTGQETQYFGPGTRLLVL.

The J gene is TRBJ1-2, the V gene TRBV7-8; the D gene is possibly TRBD1 (6 bases). V dropped 0 bases and J dropped 10 bases, with 21 bases sitting between them. Germline V CDR1 and CDR2: SGHVS, FQNEAQ. CDR3 length: 16 residues. The CDR3 loop reads CASSLASGADRPIYTF. CDR3 in DNA: TGTGCCAGCAGCTTAGCATCCGGGGCAGACAGGCCTATCTACACCTTC.

The V gene is TRBV2, the J gene TRBJ1-6; 7 nucleotides match TRBD1. CDR3 length: 15 amino acids. V was clipped by 5 bases and J by 6 bases; unmatched bases: 7. Per the germline V gene, CDR1 is SNHLY and CDR2 is FYNNEI. For the CDR3, the DNA is TGTGCCAGCAGTTACCGGGACAGAATTAATTCACCCCTCCACTTT. Encoded protein: CASSYRDRINSPLHF.

This clone was detected only once. The rearrangement joins TRBV18 to TRBJ1-1; weak D call: TRBD1 (6 bases). Germline-derived CDR1 and CDR2 are KGHSH and LQKENI. V was shortened by 2 bases and J by 4 bases, with 11 bases between the two germline ends. This CDR3 is built from 14 residues. The CDR3 loop reads CASSPETGSTEAFF. In DNA form, the CDR3 reads TGTGCCAGCTCACCAGAGACAGGCTCCACTGAAGCTTTCTTT.

The V gene is TRBV2, the J gene TRBJ1-4, with a tentative D call TRBD1 (6 bases). Germline CDR1 is SNHLY and CDR2 is FYNNEI. V lost 0 bases to trimming and J lost 0 bases, with 8 bases between them. The CDR3 has 16 amino acids. CDR3 region: CASSEANRATNEKLFF. For the CDR3, the DNA is TGTGCCAGCAGTGAAGCGAACAGGGCAACTAATGAAAAACTGTTTTTT. Complete variable domain (other parts from reference TRBV2 and TRBJ1-4): EPEVTQTPSHQVTQMGQEVILRCVPISNHLYFYWYRQILGQKVEFLVSFYNNEISEKSEIFDDQFSVERPDGSNFTLKIRSTKLEDSAMYFCASSEANRATNEKLFFGSGTQLSVL.

The V and J genes are TRBV9 and TRBJ1-1, with D possibly TRBD1 on 5 matching bases. Trimming removed 3 bases from V and 3 bases from J, with 18 bases in between. The CDR3 contains 16 residues. The germline V gene has CDR1 SGDLS and CDR2 YYNGEE. CDR3 DNA sequence: TGTGCCAGCAGCGCCTTCGGTTGGGAAGGGGACACTGAAGCTTTCTTT. This sequence encodes CASSAFGWEGDTEAFF.

The V gene is TRBV14, the J gene TRBJ1-5; D gene ambiguous. The CDR3 is 14 amino acids. In germline, CDR1 is SGHDN, CDR2 FVKESK. V was pared by 5 bases and J by 3 bases, with 11 bases between. The CDR3 nucleotides are TGTGCCAGCAGCGCCGGGTTTTCCAATCAGCCCCAGCATTTT. Its translation: CASSAGFSNQPQHF. Looking up the rest from reference TRBV14 and TRBJ1-5 gives the full variable domain: EAGVTQFPSHSVIEKGQTVTLRCDPISGHDNLYWYRRVMGKEIKFLLHFVKESKQDESGMPNNRFLAERTGGTYSTLKVQPAELEDSGVYFCASSAGFSNQPQHFGDGTRLSIL.

The genes are TRBV7-9 and TRBJ2-2; the match to TRBD1 covers 7 bases. V lost 1 base, J lost 3 bases, and 2 bases stayed unmatched. Germline lookup yields CDR1 SEHNR and CDR2 FQNEAQ (reference sequence). This CDR3 is built from 15 residues. This chain's CDR3 is CASSLVGTDTGELFF. The CDR3 nucleotides are TGTGCCAGCAGCTTAGTTGGGACAGACACCGGGGAGCTGTTTTTT. Looking up the rest from reference TRBV7-9 and TRBJ2-2 gives the full variable domain: DTGVSQNPRHKITKRGQNVTFRCDPISEHNRLYWYRQTLGQGPEFLTYFQNEAQLEKSRLLSDRFSAERPKGSFSTLEIQRTEQGDSAMYLCASSLVGTDTGELFFGEGSRLTVL.

The rearrangement joins TRBV4-1 to TRBJ2-5, with TRBD2 identical over 11 bases. V shed 0 bases and J 5 bases; nucleotides not matched to a gene: 11. The V gene's germline CDR1 is MGHRA and CDR2 YSYEKL. This CDR3 region has 18 residues. The CDR3 spells CASSQESLAGGPGETQYF. The CDR3 nucleotides are TGCGCCAGCAGCCAAGAAAGTCTAGCGGGGGGTCCAGGGGAGACCCAGTACTTC.

J is TRBJ1-6 and V is TRBV2; TRBD1 matches at 7 bases. Germline CDR1 SNHLY, CDR2 FYNNEI. This CDR3 region has 16 residues. After removal of 7 bases from V and 7 bases from J, the junction contained 13 bases not matched to a gene. CDR3 nucleotide sequence: TGTGCCAGCAACCCCGGGACAGCCCCCCAAAATTCACCCCTCCACTTT. Its translation: CASNPGTAPQNSPLHF. Full variable domain (outside the CDR3, taken from reference TRBV2 and TRBJ1-6): EPEVTQTPSHQVTQMGQEVILRCVPISNHLYFYWYRQILGQKVEFLVSFYNNEISEKSEIFDDQFSVERPDGSNFTLKIRSTKLEDSAMYFCASNPGTAPQNSPLHFGNGTRLTVT.

This clone was recorded only once. The chain has TRBV30 and TRBJ1-2; maybe TRBD1 (6 bases). V shed 5 bases and J shed 9 bases, with 16 bases lying between them. Germline V gives CDR1 GTSNPN, CDR2 SVGIG (reference sequence). There are 12 residues in the CDR3. CDR3 amino acids: CAWLSQGMSYTF. The CDR3 DNA reads as TGTGCCTGGCTCTCACAGGGCATGAGCTACACCTTC.

This sequence joins TRBV11-2 and TRBJ2-3; a possible D gene is TRBD1 (6 bases). This CDR3 is built from 11 residues. V lost 5 bases to trimming and J lost 11 bases, with 11 bases between them. The germline CDR1 and CDR2 sequences are SGHAT and FQNNGV. Here the CDR3 reads CASSLTGKQYF. For the CDR3, the DNA is TGTGCCAGCAGCCTAACAGGGAAGCAGTATTTT.

The rearrangement links TRBV10-2 to TRBJ2-1, with D perhaps matching TRBD2 (7 bases). The germline gives CDR1 WSHSY, CDR2 SAAADI. Between the trimmed V and J ends, which lost 3 bases and 8 bases, there was a span of 14 bases. The CDR3 consists of 14 residues. CDR3 sequence reads: CASSDRGATYEQFF. The CDR3 DNA is TGCGCCAGCAGTGACCGGGGGGCCACGTATGAGCAGTTCTTC.

The J gene is TRBJ1-1, the V gene TRBV4-1; possible D gene TRBD1, 6 bases. In germline, CDR1 is MGHRA, CDR2 YSYEKL. V was clipped by 2 bases and J by 5 bases, with 18 bases between them. The CDR3 is 16 residues long. The CDR3 reads CASSQQQGTVGTEAFF. CDR3 DNA: TGCGCCAGCAGCCAACAACAGGGAACGGTAGGGACTGAAGCTTTCTTT.

The chain recombines TRBV24-1 with TRBJ1-2; possibly TRBD1 for D (6 bases). This CDR3 has 14 residues. Trimming pared 11 bases from V and 6 bases from J, leaving 21 bases between. CDR1 and CDR2 (germline): KGHDR, SFDVKD. Here the CDR3 DNA reads TGTGCCATTGGAGGCAGGGGTCAGCTGCATGGCTACACCTTC. This sequence encodes CAIGGRGQLHGYTF.